At least ten counts were recorded for the clone carrying this TCR beta chain. What it binds is unknown. This sample stems from a study of regulatory T cells in long-lasting Graves disease. Study-wide results and limits: Those with persistent disease had in common more public clonotypes (about 3,000) than new patients (more than 900). Thyroid tissue was not sampled; only peripheral blood was.

Trimming removed 2 bases at V and 7 bases at J, with 9 bases between. The germline V gene has CDR1 SGHVS and CDR2 FQNEAQ. This CDR3 is 13 amino acids long. Time point given: newly diagnosed GD, antithyroid drugs for less than 3 months. The authors made the TCR library using RNA they extracted from PBMCs. Combining iRepertoire HTBI primers with Arm-PCR of CDR3 regions, the authors built TCR beta libraries. From the multiplex PCR reads, TCRdb called clonotypes with MiXCR, one entry per CDR3 protein. The table lists around 460,000 distinct CDR3 sequences, 12% to 15% of them singletons, with 17% in the top ten. These sequences were also reported in another study, on T cells in Graves' hyperthyroidism and ophthalmopathy.

The chain has TRBV7-8 and TRBJ1-3; D is possibly TRBD1 (6 bases). The clonotype originates from a woman aged 50 to 60 with Graves disease. Sequenced material: peripheral blood mononuclear cells (PBMCs), taken at new diagnosis, from a patient treated with antithyroid drugs. The CDR3 coding sequence is TGTGCCAGCAGCTTATGGCAGGGGAACACCATATATTTT. This encodes CASSLWQGNTIYF. Complete variable domain (other parts from reference TRBV7-8 and TRBJ1-3): GAGVSQSPRYKVAKRGQDVALRCDPISGHVSLFWYQQALGQGPEFLTYFQNEAQLDKSGLPSDRFFAERPEGSVSTLKIQRTQQEDSAVYLCASSLWQGNTIYFGEGSWLTVV.